The clone carrying this T cell receptor beta chain was seen many times. Trimming stripped 1 base from V and 5 bases from J, with 14 bases between. The CDR3 has 16 residues. Germline V gene data show CDR1 as SGHDN and CDR2 as FVKESK. TCRdb reprocessed the RACE reads with MiXCR, giving one entry per CDR3 protein. The profile covers about 46,000 distinct CDR3 sequences, with around 4% appearing a single time and about 1.6% taken by the ten largest. The data originate from a study of human T cells and chemical hapten exposure. Specified time point: healthy volunteer bleed at 2 weeks. Extraction yielded total RNA from whole blood (unfractionated).

Specimen: whole blood. This chain uses TRBV14 with TRBJ2-2, with TRBD2 as a possible D gene (6 bases). This sequence was found in a female donor in good health. Some clones in this sample may be carry-over from other donors' samples. DNA of the CDR3: TGTGCCAGCAGCCAAGTCGCGGGGACGGGGACCGGGGAGCTGTTTTTT. It specifies CASSQVAGTGTGELFF.